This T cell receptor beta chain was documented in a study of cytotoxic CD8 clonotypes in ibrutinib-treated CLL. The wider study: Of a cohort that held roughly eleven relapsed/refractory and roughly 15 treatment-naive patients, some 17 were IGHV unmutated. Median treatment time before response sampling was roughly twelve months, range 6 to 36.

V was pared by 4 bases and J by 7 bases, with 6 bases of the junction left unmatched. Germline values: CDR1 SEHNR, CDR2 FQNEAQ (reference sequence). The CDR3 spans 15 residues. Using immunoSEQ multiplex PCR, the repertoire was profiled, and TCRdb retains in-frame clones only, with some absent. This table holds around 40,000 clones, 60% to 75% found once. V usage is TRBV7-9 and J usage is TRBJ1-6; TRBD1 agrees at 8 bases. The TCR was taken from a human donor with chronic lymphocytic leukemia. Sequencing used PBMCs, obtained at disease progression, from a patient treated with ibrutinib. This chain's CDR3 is CASSSGQGGNSPLHF. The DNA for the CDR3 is TGTGCCAGCAGCTCCGGACAGGGAGGAAATTCACCCCTCCACTTT.